This T cell receptor (beta chain) was retrieved from a study of CD8+CD57+ T cells in acquired aplastic anemia. Study at large: The study obtained an average of roughly 3 ug of DNA from sorted CD4+ and CD8+ cells.

Genomic DNA acted as the template from which TCR beta VDJ combination and CDR3 sequence profiling were carried out. Each CDR3 protein is one row after TCRdb ran MiXCR on the reads. The sample includes hundreds of thousands of distinct CDR3 sequences, approximately 70% of them seen just once. The germline CDR1 and CDR2 sequences are KGHDR and SFDVKD. V shed 5 bases and J 6 bases; nucleotides not matched to a gene: 8. The CDR3 is 15 residues long. The chain links TRBV24-1 to TRBJ2-7; 11 positions agree with TRBD1. The sequenced sample consisted of sorted CD4+, CD8+, or CD8+CD57+ T cells (not recorded which) from PBMCs. The TCR comes from a human donor in good health, serving as a control. For the CDR3, the DNA is TGTGCCACCAGTGCCCCCGGGACAGGGGGAGTCGAGCAGTACTTC. Translated, it gives CATSAPGTGGVEQYF.